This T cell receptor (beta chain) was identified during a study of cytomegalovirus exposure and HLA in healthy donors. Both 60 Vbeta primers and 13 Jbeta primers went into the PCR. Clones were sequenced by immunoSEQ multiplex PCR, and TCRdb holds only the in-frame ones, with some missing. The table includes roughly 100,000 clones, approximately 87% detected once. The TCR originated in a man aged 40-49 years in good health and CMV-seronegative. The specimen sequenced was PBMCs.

The CDR3 reads CASSVTQGDRNQPQHF. CDR3 DNA sequence: TGTGCCAGTAGTGTAACACAGGGCGATCGCAATCAGCCCCAGCATTTT. V and J are TRBV19 and TRBJ1-5; perhaps TRBD1 as D (6 bases). This CDR3 region has 16 residues. Trimming pared 5 bases from V and 2 bases from J, leaving 16 bases between. CDR1 is LNHDA, CDR2 SQIVND, per germline (reference sequence).